This T cell receptor beta chain emerged from a study of T cell responses to AZD1222 COVID-19 vaccine. Study-wide points: Mostly white British, mostly female donors; authors suggested clonal diversity may be underestimated. Epitopes outside B.1.351 and B.1.1.7 mutated regions reportedly drew nearly half of spike TCRs. Receipt of two AZD1222 doses was followed by a rise in Spike-specific TCR breadth and depth. Spike-spanning, vaccine-associated CD4 TCRs were dominant at 160-218 and 743-854.

TCRdb's table, derived via immunoSEQ multiplex PCR, lists solely in-frame clones and lacks some. Of over 150,000 clones in the sample, about nine tenths were seen once. Germline V gene sequence: CDR1 GTSNPN, CDR2 SVGIG (reference sequence). Trimming pared 0 bases from V and 7 bases from J, leaving 19 bases between. This CDR3 has 16 residues. Concerning this clone: Its antigen is as yet unknown.

The V and J genes are TRBV30 and TRBJ2-1, with D unresolved. The sequence was obtained from an adult in good health. Sequencing used peripheral blood, obtained on day 0 of AZD1222 vaccination. CDR3 nucleotides: TGTGCCTGGAGTGTACTCGGGTTTGGTTTTAGTAATGAGCAGTTCTTC. Amino acids: CAWSVLGFGFSNEQFF.